This T cell receptor (beta chain) was sequenced for a study of Ad26.COV2.S vaccination and SARS-CoV-2 variants. At the level of the study: Trial arm assignment for the donor was COV1001 Ad26.COV2.S. Administration of Ad26.COV2.S was intramuscular, either once or twice 56 days apart.

Specified treatment: some 19 received Ad26.COV2.S at low or high dose, single or two shots; roughly five received placebo; per-sample allocation not given. The investigators took samples on day 63 after the first vaccine or placebo injection. Vaccination used an Ad26 vector expressing Wuhan-strain SARS-CoV-2 spike. The CDR3 consists of 17 residues. Trimming took 1 base from V and 6 from J, leaving 20 bases between them. Germline V gene sequence: CDR1 SGHRS, CDR2 YFSETQ. Here immunoSEQ multiplex PCR was the method, and the copy in TCRdb shows in-frame clones only, minus some. The sample lists approximately 280,000 clones, more than 70% seen once, with about 3.1% in the top ten.

Sequencing used peripheral blood, obtained in a trial of Ad26.COV2.S vaccine versus placebo. The rearrangement links TRBV5-1 to TRBJ1-5, with D possibly matching TRBD1 (6 bases). The origin of this receptor is a person aged 18 to 65 who received the Ad26.COV2.S COVID-19 vaccine or a placebo. The CDR3 DNA sequence: TGCGCCAGCAGCTTGCTACAAGACAGGTTAGTAAGTCAGCCCCAGCATTTT. Translated, it gives CASSLLQDRLVSQPQHF.